The source of this TCR beta chain is a study of CD8 T cells in Susac syndrome. V was cut by 4 bases and J by 5 bases, with 20 bases left in between. Germline assignment: CDR1 LGHDT and CDR2 YNNKEL (reference sequence). The CDR3 has 16 amino acids. With random hexamers, reverse transcription was performed on about 0.5 to 1 ug of RNA. Via MiXCR, TCRdb re-called the immunoSEQ multiplex PCR reads, giving one row per CDR3 protein. The profile covers more than 85,000 distinct CDR3 sequences, with about 94% appearing a single time and about 0.3% taken by the ten largest. The chain uses TRBV3-1 and TRBJ1-1, with a possible D match to TRBD1 (6 bases). Sequencing was done on a sample of CD4+ T cells from PBMCs. This TCR came from a human donor with Susac syndrome. CDR3 nucleotides: TGTGCCAGCAGCCCGCGACAGGCTTTAAATGGGACTGAAGCTTTCTTT. Amino acids: CASSPRQALNGTEAFF.